A single sample gave rise to the 17 T cell receptor beta chains below, sequenced in a study of shared clonotypes between healthy human individuals. Using immunoSEQ multiplex PCR, the repertoire was profiled, and TCRdb retains in-frame clones only, with some absent. The sample has 2 million to 2.5 million clones; approximately 94% are singletons. The sample taken for sequencing was naive CD4+ T cells sorted from blood. Subset reported: CD45RA+ positively selected. Receptors were obtained from a man younger than 35 in good health.

The chain recombines TRBV6-1 with TRBJ1-1, with D possibly matching TRBD1 (6 bases). V lost 6 bases to trimming and J lost 5 bases, with 13 bases between them. From germline, CDR1 is MNHNS and CDR2 SASEGT. This CDR3 comprises 13 residues. The DNA of the CDR3 is TGTGCCAGCAGAGGAGGGGGACGGACTGAAGCTTTCTTT. Encoded protein: CASRGGGRTEAFF.

With regard to this clone: Other DNA sequences of this sample code for an identical CDR3. This chain links TRBV19 with TRBJ2-1; 8 bases map to TRBD1. Germline trimming cut 5 bases from V and 6 bases from J; bases unmatched to any gene: 3. The germline V gene encodes CDR1 LNHDA and CDR2 SQIVND (reference sequence). The CDR3 covers 13 residues. CDR3 sequence: CASSPQGGNEQFF. In DNA form, the CDR3 reads TGTGCCAGTAGTCCACAGGGGGGCAATGAGCAGTTCTTC.

This sequence joins TRBV7-2 and TRBJ2-5; 9 bases are a match to TRBD2. The CDR3 is made up of 16 amino acids. V shed 5 bases, J shed 4 bases, and the junction held 11 bases outside the gene matches. The V gene's germline CDR1 is SGHTA and CDR2 FQGNSA. The CDR3 sequence is CASSQQAGGVGETQYF. Here the CDR3 DNA reads TGTGCCAGCAGCCAACAGGCGGGGGGGGTTGGAGAGACCCAGTACTTC.

This chain links TRBV7-2 with TRBJ2-7; D may correspond to TRBD1 or TRBD2 (5 bases each). The CDR3 length is 15 residues. Germline CDR1 and CDR2: SGHTA and FQGNSA. V was clipped by 4 bases and J by 1 base, with 14 bases between them. The CDR3 spells CASSSLGDRSYEQYF. The CDR3 DNA reads as TGTGCCAGCAGCTCCCTTGGGGACCGATCCTACGAGCAGTACTTC.

Of note for this clone: Other DNA sequences in the sample encode the same CDR3. The chain recombines TRBV6-5 with TRBJ1-2; no firm D call. The length of the CDR3 is 13 residues. Germline CDR1 reads MNHEY; CDR2 reads SVGAGI. Deletions cut 2 bases from V and 4 bases from J, with 8 bases between. This CDR3 is CASSYDRGYGYTF. CDR3 nucleotide sequence: TGTGCCAGCAGTTACGATAGAGGCTATGGCTACACCTTC.

The V and J genes are TRBV2 and TRBJ2-7, with D uncertain. CDR1 and CDR2 (germline): SNHLY, FYNNEI. The CDR3 loop spans 15 amino acids. V lost 6 bases and J 3 bases, leaving 18 bases between the germline ends. CDR3 region: CASSREELLGYEQYF. CDR3 nucleotide sequence: TGTGCCAGCAGCAGAGAGGAACTACTCGGCTACGAGCAGTACTTC.

This chain connects TRBV6-5 to TRBJ2-2; 8 bases align to TRBD1. The CDR3 is 15 residues long. Germline trimming cut 6 bases from V and 5 bases from J; bases unmatched to any gene: 8. CDR1 and CDR2 from the germline V gene are MNHEY and SVGAGI. CDR3 sequence reads: CASSPGQARTGELFF. Here the CDR3 DNA reads TGTGCCAGCAGCCCGGGACAGGCGCGGACCGGGGAGCTGTTTTTT.

This clone was observed a single time. The rearrangement uses TRBV4-3 and TRBJ2-1; 11 nucleotides line up with TRBD2. V shed 4 bases, J shed 7 bases, and the junction held 12 bases outside the gene matches. CDR1 and CDR2 (germline): LGHNA, YSLEER. This CDR3 is built from 17 residues. As DNA, the CDR3 is TGCGCCAGCAGCCGCCGTCTACTAGCGGGAGAGGTTAATGAGCAGTTCTTC. This sequence encodes CASSRRLLAGEVNEQFF.

The CDR3 DNA sequence: TGTGCCAGTAGGGTCGGACAGACCAACTATGGCTACACCTTC. It specifies CASRVGQTNYGYTF. J is TRBJ1-2 and V is TRBV19; D is possibly TRBD1 (6 bases). The germline CDR1 and CDR2 sequences are LNHDA and SQIVND (reference sequence). Trimming removed 6 bases from V and 2 bases from J, with 13 bases in between. The length of the CDR3 is 14 residues.

This chain connects TRBV7-2 to TRBJ2-4, with D possibly TRBD2 on 5 matching bases. V was shortened by 8 bases and J by 6 bases, with 8 bases between the two germline ends. The germline CDR1 and CDR2 sequences are SGHTA and FQGNSA. The CDR3 is 11 residues long. The CDR3 is CASQAGNIQYF. DNA of the CDR3: TGTGCCAGCCAGGCGGGAAACATTCAGTACTTC.

V is TRBV9 and J is TRBJ1-6; maybe TRBD1 (5 bases). CDR1 and CDR2 from the germline V gene are SGDLS and YYNGEE. CDR3 size: 14 residues. The V and J ends lost 4 bases and 6 bases respectively, with 11 bases between them. CDR3 in amino acids: CASSPGLGNSPLHF. CDR3 sequence (DNA): TGTGCCAGCAGCCCGGGACTGGGTAATTCACCCCTCCACTTT. The full variable domain, rest sourced from reference TRBV9 and TRBJ1-6, is DSGVTQTPKHLITATGQRVTLRCSPRSGDLSVYWYQQSLDQGLQFLIQYYNGEERAKGNILERFSAQQFPDLHSELNLSSLELGDSALYFCASSPGLGNSPLHFGNGTRLTVT.

Only one count was recorded for this clone. This chain links TRBV5-1 with TRBJ1-3, with 8 bases that match TRBD1. J lost 2 bases, V lost 0 bases, and 1 base had no gene match. The CDR3 consists of 15 residues. Germline CDR1 is SGHRS and CDR2 is YFSETQ. The DNA for the CDR3 is TGCGCCAGCAGCTTGGACAGGGGGACTGGAAACACCATATATTTT. Translated, it gives CASSLDRGTGNTIYF.

In this sample, this clone turned up once. The same CDR3 arises from other DNA sequences in this sample as well. The chain uses TRBV6-5 and TRBJ1-1; D gene uncertain. Trimming stripped 0 bases from V and 1 base from J, with 6 bases between. This CDR3 region has 14 residues. Germline loops: CDR1 MNHEY, CDR2 SVGAGI. The CDR3 DNA reads TGTGCCAGCAGTTACTCGAGTCAGAACACTGAAGCTTTCTTT. Protein sequence: CASSYSSQNTEAFF.

The chain uses TRBV4-3 and TRBJ2-2; 9 nucleotides match TRBD1. This CDR3 has 16 residues. V dropped 4 bases and J dropped 6; count of bases not matched to a gene: 9. Germline loops: CDR1 LGHNA, CDR2 YSLEER. The CDR3 loop is CASSLTGTGKAGELFF. Here the CDR3 DNA reads TGCGCCAGCAGCCTTACCGGGACAGGGAAGGCCGGGGAGCTGTTTTTT.

The chain links TRBV30 to TRBJ1-2; the match to TRBD1 covers 9 bases. CDR3 length: 11 amino acids. J lost 10 bases, V lost 8 bases, and 8 bases had no gene match. The germline V gene has CDR1 GTSNPN and CDR2 SVGIG (reference sequence). The CDR3 protein is CALGGTGSYTF. The CDR3 DNA follows: TGTGCCCTTGGGGGGACAGGGTCCTACACCTTC.

The chain has TRBV5-1 and TRBJ2-1; 12 bases line up with TRBD2. CDR3 length equals 15 residues. With V trimmed by 5 bases and J by 5 bases, 5 bases remained unmatched. Germline lookup yields CDR1 SGHRS and CDR2 YFSETQ. This CDR3 reads CASRLTSGSHNEQFF. The CDR3 region has the DNA TGCGCCAGCAGACTGACTAGCGGGAGTCACAATGAGCAGTTCTTC.

The chain links TRBV12-5 to TRBJ2-7, with a possible D match to TRBD2 (5 bases). The germline V and J ends were trimmed by 6 bases and 4 bases, with 13 bases remaining between them. Germline CDR1 is LGHNT and CDR2 is FRNRAP. The length of the CDR3 is 13 residues. CDR3 region: CASGIAPGYEQYF. In DNA, the CDR3 is TGTGCTAGTGGCATTGCGCCGGGATACGAGCAGTACTTC.